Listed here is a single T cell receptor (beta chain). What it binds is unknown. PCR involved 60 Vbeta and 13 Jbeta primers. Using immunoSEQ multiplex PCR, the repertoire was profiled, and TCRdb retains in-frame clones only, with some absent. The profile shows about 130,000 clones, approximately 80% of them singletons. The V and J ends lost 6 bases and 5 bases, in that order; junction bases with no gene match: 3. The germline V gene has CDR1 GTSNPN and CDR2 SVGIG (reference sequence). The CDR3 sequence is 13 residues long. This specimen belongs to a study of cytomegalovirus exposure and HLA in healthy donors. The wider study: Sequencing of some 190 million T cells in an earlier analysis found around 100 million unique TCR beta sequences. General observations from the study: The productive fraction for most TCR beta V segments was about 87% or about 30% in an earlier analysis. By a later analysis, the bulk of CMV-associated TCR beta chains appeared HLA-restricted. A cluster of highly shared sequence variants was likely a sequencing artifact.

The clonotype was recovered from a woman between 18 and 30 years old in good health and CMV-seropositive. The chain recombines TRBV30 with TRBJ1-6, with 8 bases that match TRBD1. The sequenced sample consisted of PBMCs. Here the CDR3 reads CACPTGDNSPLHF. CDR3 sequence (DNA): TGTGCCTGTCCGACAGGGGATAATTCACCCCTCCACTTT.